This T cell receptor beta chain was recorded in a study of graft-versus-host responses after intestinal transplantation. Background on the study: All recipients were given anti-thymocyte globulin induction, and tacrolimus and steroids were then administered for around three years.

V shed 1 base and J shed 0 bases, with 8 bases lying between them. CDR3 length: 15 residues. Germline CDR1 reads SGHTA; CDR2 reads FQGTGA. Comments on this clone: Its antigen is unknown.

Only in-frame clones appear in the TCRdb table, and some are missing; sequencing was by immunoSEQ multiplex PCR. Here the sample spans tens of thousands of clones, 85% to 95% being singletons. The sample here was unstimulated CD8+ T cells sorted from spleen or lymph node cells, taken before intestinal transplant. The genes are TRBV7-3 and TRBJ2-3, with D unclear. This TCR was sampled from a human donor who received an intestinal transplant. The DNA for the CDR3 is TGTGCCAGCAGCTTAAGCGTAACTAGCACAGATACGCAGTATTTT. The encoded protein is CASSLSVTSTDTQYF.